This T cell receptor beta chain was sequenced for a study of cytomegalovirus exposure and HLA in healthy donors. CDR1 is MNHEY and CDR2 is SVGAGI in the germline V gene. CDR3 length: 12 amino acids. The ends were cut back, 0 bases at V and 8 bases at J, with 4 bases in the middle. The PCR ran on 60 Vbeta and 13 Jbeta primers. The protocol was immunoSEQ multiplex PCR, while the TCRdb copy is restricted to in-frame clones and leaves out a portion. The sample carries roughly 150,000 clones, 78% recorded once. The specimen was PBMCs. The sequence was obtained from a male donor in good health and CMV-seronegative. The V call is TRBV6-5, the J call TRBJ2-2; D uncertain. The CDR3 protein is CASSYSRGELFF. In DNA, the CDR3 is TGTGCCAGCAGTTACTCGAGGGGGGAGCTGTTTTTT.